The present entry profiles one T cell receptor (beta chain) with its context. This sample includes further DNA sequences coding for the same CDR3. The CDR3 consists of 13 residues. The germline V gene encodes CDR1 SQVTM and CDR2 ANQGSEA. V lost 6 bases and J lost 2; bases outside the gene matches: 3. This record comes from a study of blood T cell repertoires in COVID-19. The wider study: Samples came from the United States, Italy and Spain, spanning acute and convalescent COVID-19. PBMCs, B-cell-depleted T cells, or T cells provided the cDNA or gDNA that made up the material.

In the authors' methods: How many nucleated cells were present was estimated from reference gene primer amplification. Produced via immunoSEQ multiplex PCR; TCRdb's table is partial and in-frame only. That table supplies the V and J calls and clone size; D and trimming were determined from the DNA. Of 95,000 to 120,000 clones in the sample, around 64% were seen once. The chain couples TRBV29-1 to TRBJ2-5, with 10 bases lining up with TRBD2. This clonotype originated in a woman between 40 and 50 years old with acute or convalescent COVID-19. Material: peripheral blood. The CDR3 DNA reads TGCAGCGTCGCGACTAGCGGGCAAGAGACCCAGTACTTC. It yields the protein CSVATSGQETQYF.